These 27 T cell receptor beta chains were sequenced from one sample in a study of CD8 T cells in ankylosing spondylitis. Study-wide points: Ankylosing spondylitis blood appeared to carry a characteristic TCR beta motif of eight or nine highly homologous variants.

These TCRs are of unknown antigen specificity. In TCRdb, the 5' RACE reads were re-called with MiXCR into one record per CDR3 protein. The sample includes over 700,000 distinct CDR3 sequences, over 15% of them seen just once. What was sequenced was blood, either unsorted or a sorted T cell fraction (not recorded which). The receptor set was obtained from a male donor with ankylosing spondylitis.

This clonotype appeared many times. The J gene is TRBJ2-5, the V gene TRBV29-1, with D possibly matching TRBD1 (6 bases). The CDR3 length is 11 residues. Germline V gene lookup returns CDR1 SQVTM and CDR2 ANQGSEA. Trimming pared 7 bases from V and 5 bases from J, leaving 11 bases between. CDR3 region: CSGQVRETQYF. CDR3 nucleotide sequence: TGCAGCGGACAGGTACGGGAGACCCAGTACTTC.

This chain links TRBV29-1 with TRBJ2-7, with D maybe TRBD1 (7 bases). V was pared by 8 bases and J by 5 bases, with 16 bases between. CDR3 size: 12 residues. Germline loops: CDR1 SQVTM, CDR2 ANQGSEA. CDR3 nucleotide sequence: TGCAGCATTGGCAGGGGGGACCACGAGCAGTACTTC. Its protein is CSIGRGDHEQYF.

This clonotype was seen more than once but under ten times. CDR3 sequence: CASSASPGAYNQPQHF. In nucleotides, the CDR3 is TGCGCCAGCAGCGCTTCCCCAGGGGCCTACAATCAGCCCCAGCATTTT. The V and J genes are TRBV5-1 and TRBJ1-5; a possible D gene is TRBD1 (6 bases). This CDR3 has 16 residues. V lost 4 bases to trimming and J lost 3 bases, with 17 bases between them. The germline V gene has CDR1 SGHRS and CDR2 YFSETQ.

This clonotype was seen a handful of times. The chain recombines TRBV20-1 with TRBJ2-7; 9 nucleotides line up with TRBD2. Germline V gives CDR1 DFQATT, CDR2 SNEGSKA (reference sequence). This CDR3 is built from 12 residues. Trimming removed 6 bases from V and 6 bases from J; junction bases left unmatched: 6. The CDR3 protein is CSAKPGLAEQYF. CDR3 DNA: TGCAGTGCAAAACCGGGACTAGCCGAGCAGTACTTC.

The CDR3 sequence is CASRTPIAGHSYEQYF. The CDR3 DNA is TGTGCCAGCAGAACTCCAATTGCGGGGCACTCCTACGAGCAGTACTTC. The chain uses TRBV6-2 or TRBV6-3 and TRBJ2-7; maybe TRBD2 (6 bases). Trimming removed 6 bases at V and 0 bases at J, with 18 bases between. Germline V CDR1 and CDR2: MNHEY, SVGEGT. There are 16 residues in the CDR3.

In its sample, this clonotype was seen a few times. The chain employs TRBV7-9 and TRBJ2-7; 7 nucleotides agree with TRBD1. With V trimmed by 5 bases and J by 3 bases, 7 bases remained unmatched. CDR1 SEHNR and CDR2 FQNEAQ come from the germline V gene (reference sequence). CDR3 length equals 14 residues. CDR3 bases: TGTGCCAGCAGCAAAATCGCAGGGGGCTACGAGCAGTACTTC. This gives the protein CASSKIAGGYEQYF. Based on the CDR3 plus reference TRBV7-9 and TRBJ2-7, the full variable domain is DTGVSQNPRHKITKRGQNVTFRCDPISEHNRLYWYRQTLGQGPEFLTYFQNEAQLEKSRLLSDRFSAERPKGSFSTLEIQRTEQGDSAMYLCASSKIAGGYEQYFGPGTRLTVT.

The gene calls are TRBV2 and TRBJ2-2; TRBD1 aligns across 10 bases. This CDR3 contains 15 residues. The germline V gene encodes CDR1 SNHLY and CDR2 FYNNEI. The V segment lost 8 bases and the J segment 6 bases; nucleotides outside the gene matches: 9. The CDR3 here is CASGRRQGAPGELFF. CDR3 coding DNA: TGTGCCAGCGGTCGTCGACAGGGGGCCCCCGGGGAGCTGTTTTTT.

This clonotype was detected a few times. The chain links TRBV7-2 to TRBJ2-1; 10 bases line up with TRBD2. The V gene end was trimmed by 1 base and the J gene end by 9 bases; junction bases not matched to a gene: 6. The CDR3 covers 15 residues. The germline V gene has CDR1 SGHTA and CDR2 FQGNSA. The CDR3 sequence: CASSLGSSGSGEQFF. CDR3 bases: TGTGCCAGCAGCTTAGGGTCTAGCGGGAGTGGTGAGCAGTTCTTC.

The sample holds a few counts of this clonotype. This chain links TRBV12-3 or TRBV12-4 with TRBJ1-3, with D hard to call. Trimming stripped 1 base from V and 4 bases from J, with 11 bases between. The CDR3 consists of 15 residues. The chain's CDR3 is CASSLVGSGGNTIYF. The CDR3 DNA reads TGTGCCAGCAGTTTAGTGGGCAGCGGAGGAAACACCATATATTTT.

The genes are TRBV12-3 or TRBV12-4 and TRBJ1-1; D remains ambiguous. The CDR3 covers 12 residues. V dropped 7 bases and J dropped 0 bases, with 6 bases sitting between them. Here the CDR3 reads CASNSMNTEAFF. Here the CDR3 DNA reads TGTGCCAGCAACTCCATGAACACTGAAGCTTTCTTT.

The gene calls are TRBV20-1 and TRBJ2-7; 10 bases align to TRBD2. V lost 6 bases and J lost 0; bases outside the gene matches: 8. Germline V gives CDR1 DFQATT, CDR2 SNEGSKA (reference sequence). The CDR3 extends over 15 amino acids. The CDR3 region is CSAASGSTISYEQYF. CDR3 bases: TGCAGTGCGGCTAGCGGGAGCACAATCTCCTACGAGCAGTACTTC.

This clonotype has only a few counts. The CDR3: CASSPSGQGRGKLFF. CDR3 sequence (DNA): TGTGCCAGCAGCCCTTCAGGGCAGGGAAGGGGAAAACTGTTTTTT. The gene calls are TRBV3-1 and TRBJ1-4; D perhaps matches TRBD1 (5 bases). This CDR3 has 15 residues. The germline V gene encodes CDR1 LGHDT and CDR2 YNNKEL (reference sequence). V was pared by 4 bases and J by 10 bases, with 19 bases between.

This clonotype was recorded a few times. The chain uses TRBV27 and TRBJ2-3; 9 bases map to TRBD2. Per the germline V gene, CDR1 is MNHEY and CDR2 is SMNVEV (reference sequence). The CDR3 runs to 15 residues. Germline trimming cut 3 bases from V and 6 bases from J; bases unmatched to any gene: 7. The CDR3 sequence is CASSFIAGAADTQYF. CDR3 DNA sequence: TGTGCCAGCAGTTTCATAGCGGGAGCAGCTGATACGCAGTATTTT.

Many counts were recorded for this clonotype. In DNA form, the CDR3 reads TGCGCCAGCAGCCCCTTGGCGGGGGCCACAGATACGCAGTATTTT. This gives the protein CASSPLAGATDTQYF. This sequence joins TRBV5-1 and TRBJ2-3; weak D call: TRBD2 (7 bases). V was pared by 4 bases and J by 2 bases, with 14 bases between. This CDR3 has 15 amino acids. CDR1 and CDR2 from the germline V gene are SGHRS and YFSETQ.

This clonotype was counted a few times. The J gene is TRBJ2-1, the V gene TRBV10-3; TRBD1 matches 9 bases. Germline CDR1 reads ENHRY; CDR2 reads SYGVKD. J was trimmed by 4 bases and V by 4 bases; bases with no gene match: 8. This CDR3 comprises 16 residues. The CDR3 DNA is TGTGCCATCAGTGGGGCCGGGACAGGGTCATACAATGAGCAGTTCTTC. Its protein is CAISGAGTGSYNEQFF.

This clonotype was observed a few times. The chain recombines TRBV29-1 with TRBJ2-4; D perhaps matches TRBD2 (6 bases). V shed 4 bases and J shed 0 bases, with 25 bases lying between them. The CDR3 consists of 19 residues. The V gene's germline CDR1 is SQVTM and CDR2 ANQGSEA. The CDR3 DNA sequence: TGCAGCGTTGGATTGGGGGGACCTGGGGCCAACATAGCCAAAAACATTCAGTACTTC. It codes for CSVGLGGPGANIAKNIQYF.

In its sample, this clonotype was seen a few times. The chain employs TRBV15 and TRBJ2-7; 7 bases align to TRBD2. CDR1 is LNHNV and CDR2 is YYDKDF in the germline V gene (reference sequence). V was pared by 0 bases and J by 0 bases, with 8 bases of the junction left unmatched. The CDR3 runs 17 residues. The CDR3: CATSRDPTSASSYEQYF. For the CDR3, the DNA is TGTGCCACCAGCAGAGATCCCACTAGCGCCAGCTCCTACGAGCAGTACTTC.

The chain links TRBV20-1 to TRBJ1-6; TRBD1 aligns across 9 bases. CDR1 and CDR2 (germline): DFQATT, SNEGSKA (reference sequence). The CDR3 has 20 amino acids. After removal of 3 bases from V and 1 base from J, the junction contained 16 bases not matched to a gene. Here the CDR3 reads CSASGPRDRGGSSYNSPLHF. In DNA form, the CDR3 reads TGCAGTGCTAGTGGGCCACGTGACAGGGGGGGATCATCCTATAATTCACCCCTCCACTTT.

The CDR3, as DNA: TGCAGTGCTAGGTTGTCTAGCGGGAGACCTTCCGATGAGCAGTTCTTC. Its protein is CSARLSSGRPSDEQFF. The chain links TRBV20-1 to TRBJ2-1; TRBD2 aligns across 10 bases. The germline V gene encodes CDR1 DFQATT and CDR2 SNEGSKA (reference sequence). The CDR3 is made up of 16 amino acids. V shed 3 bases, J shed 8 bases, and the junction held 13 bases outside the gene matches.

This chain links TRBV6-4 with TRBJ2-1; D gene uncertain. V was cut by 0 bases and J by 6 bases, with 9 bases left in between. This CDR3 spans 14 amino acids. From germline, CDR1 is MRHNA and CDR2 SNTAGT. CDR3 residues: CASSDSLTGNEQFF. The CDR3 nucleotides read TGTGCCAGCAGTGACTCGTTGACGGGCAATGAGCAGTTCTTC.

Only a few counts were recorded for this clonotype. This sequence joins TRBV3-1 and TRBJ2-7; D may correspond to TRBD1 or TRBD2 (5 bases each). The CDR3 length is 14 residues. The germline V gene has CDR1 LGHDT and CDR2 YNNKEL (reference sequence). Trimming pared 1 base from V and 1 base from J, leaving 8 bases between. The CDR3 bases are TGTGCCAGCAGCCAAGGCGAGGGGTCCTACGAGCAGTACTTC. It translates to CASSQGEGSYEQYF.

This clonotype occurred a few times. This chain connects TRBV7-9 to TRBJ1-1; TRBD1 is a possible D gene (6 bases). Germline CDR1 SEHNR, CDR2 FQNEAQ (reference sequence). The CDR3 is made up of 14 amino acids. The germline V and J ends were trimmed by 5 bases and 10 bases, with 20 bases remaining between them. Here the CDR3 DNA reads TGTGCCAGCAGCGCCACCGAAAGACAGGCAGGAGCTTTCTTT. It is translated as CASSATERQAGAFF. Looking up the rest from reference TRBV7-9 and TRBJ1-1 gives the full variable domain: DTGVSQNPRHKITKRGQNVTFRCDPISEHNRLYWYRQTLGQGPEFLTYFQNEAQLEKSRLLSDRFSAERPKGSFSTLEIQRTEQGDSAMYLCASSATERQAGAFFGQGTRLTVV.

This clonotype has more than one count but fewer than ten. The gene calls are TRBV7-3 and TRBJ2-5; 13 bases align to TRBD2. Losses at the gene ends were 5 bases for V and 4 bases for J; bases not matched to a gene: 7. Germline lookup yields CDR1 SGHTA and CDR2 FQGTGA. The CDR3 totals 16 residues. The CDR3 sequence is CASSKTSGGAVETQYF. The CDR3 DNA reads TGTGCCAGCAGCAAAACTAGCGGGGGGGCCGTAGAGACCCAGTACTTC. Full variable domain (outside the CDR3, taken from reference TRBV7-3 and TRBJ2-5): GAGVSQTPSNKVTEKGKYVELRCDPISGHTALYWYRQSLGQGPEFLIYFQGTGAADDSGLPNDRFFAVRPEGSVSTLKIQRTERGDSAVYLCASSKTSGGAVETQYFGPGTRLLVL.

The rearrangement links TRBV4-3 to TRBJ2-5, with 7 bases identical to TRBD1. V trimming: 0 bases; J trimming: 2 bases; junction bases outside the gene matches: 12. Germline V gene data show CDR1 as LGHNA and CDR2 as YSLEER. This CDR3 is built from 18 residues. The CDR3 sequence is CASSQELVWDSIQETQYF. For the CDR3, the DNA is TGCGCCAGCAGCCAAGAATTAGTGTGGGACAGCATACAAGAGACCCAGTACTTC.

The J gene is TRBJ2-1, the V gene TRBV7-2, with D perhaps TRBD1 or TRBD2 (6 bases each). The CDR3 runs to 15 residues. CDR1 is SGHTA, CDR2 FQGNSA, per germline. V was pared by 2 bases and J by 6 bases, with 14 bases between. The CDR3 protein is CASSLKGGGVNEQFF. The CDR3 DNA reads as TGTGCCAGCAGCTTAAAAGGAGGGGGAGTCAATGAGCAGTTCTTC.

This clonotype has only a few counts. The V call is TRBV12-3 or TRBV12-4, the J call TRBJ1-6; D is ambiguous. The CDR3 length is 13 residues. The V end lost 6 bases, the J end lost 7 bases, and 10 bases lay between the germline ends. The CDR3 spells CASRETENSPLHF. The CDR3, as DNA: TGTGCCAGCAGGGAGACGGAGAATTCACCCCTCCACTTT.

The V and J genes are TRBV24-1 and TRBJ2-7; TRBD1 matches 9 bases. Germline-derived CDR1 and CDR2 are KGHDR and SFDVKD. The J segment lost 0 bases and the V segment lost 2 bases, leaving 10 bases of the junction unmatched. This CDR3 contains 18 residues. The CDR3 sequence: CATSDYIGDRVNSYEQYF. DNA for the CDR3: TGTGCCACCAGTGATTATATAGGGGACAGGGTTAACTCCTACGAGCAGTACTTC.